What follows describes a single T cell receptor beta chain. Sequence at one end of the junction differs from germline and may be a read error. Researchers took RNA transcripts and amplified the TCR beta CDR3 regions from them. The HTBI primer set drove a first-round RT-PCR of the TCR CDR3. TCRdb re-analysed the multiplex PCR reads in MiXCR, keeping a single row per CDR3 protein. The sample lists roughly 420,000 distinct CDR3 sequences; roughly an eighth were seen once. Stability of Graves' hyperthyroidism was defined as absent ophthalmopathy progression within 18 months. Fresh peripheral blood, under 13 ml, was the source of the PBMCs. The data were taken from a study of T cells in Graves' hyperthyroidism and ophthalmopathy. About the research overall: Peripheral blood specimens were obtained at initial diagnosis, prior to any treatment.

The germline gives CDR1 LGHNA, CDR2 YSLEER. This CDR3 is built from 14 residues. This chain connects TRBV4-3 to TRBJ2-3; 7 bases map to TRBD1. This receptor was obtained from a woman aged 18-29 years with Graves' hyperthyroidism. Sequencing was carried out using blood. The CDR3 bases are TGCGCCGGCAGCCAAGGGGACAGTCAAGATACGCAGTATTTT. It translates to CAGSQGDSQDTQYF.